The 11 T cell receptor beta chains reported below all come from one sample, sequenced in a study of blood T cell repertoires in COVID-19. Clones were sequenced by immunoSEQ multiplex PCR, and TCRdb holds only the in-frame ones, with some missing. The sample gives 350,000 to 500,000 clones, around nine tenths of which show up once; approximately 1.5% is in the top ten. Source material: PBMCs or T cells enriched from blood (not recorded which). The receptors shown here come from a woman aged 18-30 years who had been exposed to COVID-19.

This chain uses TRBV28 with TRBJ2-7, with 8 bases that match TRBD1. CDR1 is MDHEN, CDR2 SYDVKM, per germline. With 1 base clipped from V and 4 bases from J, the junction kept 6 bases outside the gene matches. This CDR3 region has 15 residues. In DNA, the CDR3 is TGTGCCAGCAGTTTATTCAGGGGGCGCAAATACGAGCAGTACTTC. Amino acids: CASSLFRGRKYEQYF.

This sequence joins TRBV28 and TRBJ1-1, with TRBD1 as a possible D gene (5 bases). This CDR3 region has 14 residues. Per germline, CDR1 MDHEN and CDR2 SYDVKM. V lost 2 bases to trimming and J lost 1 base, with 8 bases between them. CDR3 DNA sequence: TGTGCCAGCAGTTTACCAGGGCCGAACACTGAAGCTTTCTTT. It yields the protein CASSLPGPNTEAFF.

J is TRBJ2-1 and V is TRBV12-3 or TRBV12-4, with 8 bases lining up with TRBD1. The V gene end was trimmed by 7 bases and the J gene end by 9 bases; junction bases not matched to a gene: 5. The CDR3 has 12 amino acids. DNA for the CDR3: TGTGCCAGCACCTTCGACAGGGGTGAGCAGTTCTTC. Its protein product is CASTFDRGEQFF.

This clone was detected only a few times. In nucleotides, the CDR3 is TGCAGTGCTAGTCGGGAACAGCCCCAGCATTTT. As protein: CSASREQPQHF. J is TRBJ1-5 and V is TRBV20-1; no clear D gene. Germline V lookup: CDR1 DFQATT, CDR2 SNEGSKA (reference sequence). The length of the CDR3 is 11 residues. V gave up 3 bases and J gave up 7 bases, with 7 bases separating them.

The chain combines TRBV7-2 with TRBJ2-2; TRBD2 might be the D (6 bases). CDR1 and CDR2 from the germline V gene are SGHTA and FQGNSA. V was shortened by 5 bases and J by 4 bases, with 14 bases between the two germline ends. The CDR3 is made up of 15 amino acids. The CDR3 coding sequence is TGTGCCAGCAGCCCATATTTCGGGGGCACCGGGGAGCTGTTTTTT. Translation gives CASSPYFGGTGELFF.

CDR3 loop: CATSRDPSLAKNIQYF. The CDR3 DNA sequence: TGTGCCACCAGCCGGGATCCTTCTTTAGCCAAAAACATTCAGTACTTC. V and J are TRBV15 and TRBJ2-4, with a possible D match to TRBD2 (5 bases). The CDR3 runs to 16 residues. The V gene's germline CDR1 is LNHNV and CDR2 YYDKDF (reference sequence). V shed 5 bases and J shed 0 bases, with 14 bases lying between them.

CDR3 amino acids: CASREQTGDGYTF. The CDR3 region has the DNA TGCGCCAGCCGGGAGCAAACAGGGGATGGCTACACCTTC. The chain couples TRBV5-1 to TRBJ1-2, with 7 bases matching TRBD1. Germline trimming cut 7 bases from V and 6 bases from J; bases unmatched to any gene: 9. There are 13 residues in the CDR3. Germline V gene data show CDR1 as SGHRS and CDR2 as YFSETQ.

The chain recombines TRBV19 with TRBJ2-7; possibly TRBD2 for D (6 bases). This CDR3 is built from 17 residues. The germline V and J ends were trimmed by 6 bases and 2 bases, with 23 bases remaining between them. Germline V CDR1 and CDR2: LNHDA, SQIVND (reference sequence). The CDR3 nucleotides are TGTGCCAGTAGCACCCCTGGAGGGCCCGCCCCCCCCTACGAGCAGTACTTC. It is translated as CASSTPGGPAPPYEQYF.

This chain joins TRBV6-4 and TRBJ2-2, with TRBD2 as a possible D gene (5 bases). The ends were cut back, 2 bases at V and 6 bases at J, with 19 bases in the middle. This CDR3 has 17 amino acids. Germline CDR1 MRHNA, CDR2 SNTAGT. CDR3 DNA: TGTGCCAGCAGTGACGGTTATAGGACTCCTGAAGCCGGGGAGCTGTTTTTT. Encoded protein: CASSDGYRTPEAGELFF.

This clone was counted a few times. J is TRBJ1-1 and V is TRBV18; possible D gene TRBD1, 6 bases. The CDR3 is 13 residues long. V lost 2 bases and J lost 4, with 8 bases in between. Per germline, CDR1 KGHSH and CDR2 LQKENI. The CDR3 protein is CASSPVGGTEAFF. The CDR3 coding sequence is TGTGCCAGCTCACCAGTAGGGGGCACTGAAGCTTTCTTT.

This chain uses TRBV6-5 with TRBJ2-2; 7 nucleotides match TRBD1. V lost 5 bases and J lost 1; bases outside the gene matches: 4. The length of the CDR3 is 15 residues. The V gene's germline CDR1 is MNHEY and CDR2 SVGAGI. CDR3 amino acids: CASSPWTGNTGELFF. Written as DNA, the CDR3 is TGTGCCAGCAGTCCATGGACAGGGAACACCGGGGAGCTGTTTTTT.